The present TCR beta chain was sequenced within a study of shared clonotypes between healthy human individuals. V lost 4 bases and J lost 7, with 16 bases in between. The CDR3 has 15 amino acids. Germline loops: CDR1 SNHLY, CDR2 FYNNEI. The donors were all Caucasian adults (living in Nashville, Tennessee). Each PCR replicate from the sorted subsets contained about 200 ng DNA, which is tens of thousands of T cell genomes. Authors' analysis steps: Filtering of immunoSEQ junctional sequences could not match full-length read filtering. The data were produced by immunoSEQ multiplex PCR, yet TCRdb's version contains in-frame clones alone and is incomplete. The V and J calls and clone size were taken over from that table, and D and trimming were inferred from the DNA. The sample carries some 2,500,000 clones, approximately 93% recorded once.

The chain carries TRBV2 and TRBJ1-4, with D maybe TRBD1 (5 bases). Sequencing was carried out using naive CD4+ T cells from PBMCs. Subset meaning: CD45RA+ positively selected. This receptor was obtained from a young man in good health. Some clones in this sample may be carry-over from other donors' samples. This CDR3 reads CASSASGGQSEKLFF. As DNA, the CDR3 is TGTGCCAGCAGTGCCTCCGGGGGTCAGAGTGAAAAACTGTTTTTT.